What follows are 22 T cell receptor beta chains derived from one specimen sequenced in a study of Graves' ophthalmopathy and Graves' hyperthyroidism. The sequenced template was RNA, covering the TCR beta CDR3 region. RT-PCR was first run with HTBI primers, then multiplex PCR in a second round. TCRdb re-derived calls from the multiplex PCR reads in MiXCR, one entry per CDR3 protein. This sample has about 1.1 million distinct CDR3 sequences, with about 38% found just once. The sequenced sample consisted of peripheral blood or thyroid tissue (not recorded which). Every receptor here comes from an adult man with Graves' hyperthyroidism.

This clonotype was seen many times. CDR3 DNA: TGTGCCAGCACCGGACGGCGCCAAGAGACCCAGTACTTC. This gives the protein CASTGRRQETQYF. The V and J genes are TRBV2 and TRBJ2-5; D remains ambiguous. From germline, CDR1 is SNHLY and CDR2 FYNNEI. CDR3 size: 13 residues. Trimming removed 7 bases at V and 1 base at J, with 10 bases between.

This clonotype was recorded many times. This chain links TRBV7-2 with TRBJ2-2, with D perhaps TRBD2 (6 bases). Germline lookup yields CDR1 SGHTA and CDR2 FQGNSA. The CDR3 is made up of 14 amino acids. Deletions cut 7 bases from V and 3 bases from J, with 12 bases between. The CDR3 bases are TGTGCCAGCAACTCGCGGAGGGACACCGGGGAGCTGTTTTTT. Amino acid sequence: CASNSRRDTGELFF.

The genes are TRBV24-1 and TRBJ2-1, with unresolved D. V was trimmed by 8 bases and J by 12 bases, leaving 22 bases between them. The CDR3 is 14 amino acids. Germline lookup yields CDR1 KGHDR and CDR2 SFDVKD. The DNA of the CDR3 is TGTGCCACCACTCCCGCTCCGCCCTCAACTGGGCAGTTCTTC. Translated: CATTPAPPSTGQFF.

This clonotype was recorded at least ten times. The chain employs TRBV10-3 and TRBJ1-5; D is possibly TRBD1 (5 bases). Germline V gene data show CDR1 as ENHRY and CDR2 as SYGVKD. V lost 4 bases to trimming and J lost 6 bases, with 13 bases between them. This CDR3 is built from 14 residues. The CDR3 nucleotides are TGTGCCATCAGTGCGGGACGGGGACGTCAGCCCCAGCATTTT. Its protein product is CAISAGRGRQPQHF.

This sequence joins TRBV9 and TRBJ1-1, with 10 nucleotides matching TRBD1. V was clipped by 3 bases and J by 5 bases; unmatched bases: 10. This CDR3 spans 16 amino acids. Germline V CDR1 and CDR2: SGDLS, YYNGEE. The CDR3 is CASSGNLGQGGTEAFF. In DNA form, the CDR3 reads TGTGCCAGCAGCGGAAATCTAGGACAGGGGGGAACTGAAGCTTTCTTT.

This clonotype was counted between two and nine times. V usage is TRBV6-5 and J usage is TRBJ2-5; 12 bases are shared with TRBD2. This CDR3 has 16 residues. Germline CDR1 is MNHEY and CDR2 is SVGAGI. With 2 bases clipped from V and 4 bases from J, the junction kept 5 bases outside the gene matches. CDR3 coding DNA: TGTGCCAGCAGTTACCGGGCTAGCGGGGGGGCAGAGACCCAGTACTTC. Protein: CASSYRASGGAETQYF.

The gene calls are TRBV15 and TRBJ2-7; 8 nucleotides agree with TRBD2. CDR1 is LNHNV and CDR2 is YYDKDF in the germline V gene (reference sequence). The CDR3 extends over 14 amino acids. With V trimmed by 8 bases and J by 4 bases, 10 bases remained unmatched. The CDR3 reads CATGSRRGEYEQYF. In DNA form, the CDR3 reads TGTGCCACCGGGTCACGGCGGGGGGAGTACGAGCAGTACTTC.

This clonotype was seen many times. The chain uses TRBV6-5 and TRBJ1-5; a possible D gene is TRBD1 (5 bases). In germline, CDR1 is MNHEY, CDR2 SVGAGI. The CDR3 spans 13 residues. The V end lost 3 bases, the J end lost 6 bases, and 9 bases lay between the germline ends. The CDR3 sequence: CASSYGGGQPQHF. The CDR3 nucleotides read TGTGCCAGCAGTTATGGGGGGGGTCAGCCCCAGCATTTT.

In its sample, this clonotype was seen many times. The rearrangement joins TRBV20-1 to TRBJ1-1, with D possibly matching TRBD1 (5 bases). Trimming pared 8 bases from V and 5 bases from J, leaving 12 bases between. Germline CDR1 reads DFQATT; CDR2 reads SNEGSKA (reference sequence). This CDR3 is 11 amino acids long. Here the CDR3 reads CSPWGGTEAFF. In nucleotides, the CDR3 is TGCAGTCCATGGGGGGGAACTGAAGCTTTCTTT.

Only a few counts were recorded for this clonotype. This sequence joins TRBV30 and TRBJ1-1, with D tentatively TRBD1 (5 bases). Germline lookup yields CDR1 GTSNPN and CDR2 SVGIG (reference sequence). Trimming cost V 8 bases and J 4 bases, with 20 bases left between them. The CDR3 runs to 14 residues. CDR3 region: CALGGTDFGTEAFF. The CDR3 DNA reads TGTGCCCTGGGGGGGACCGACTTTGGCACTGAAGCTTTCTTT.

This clonotype was counted only a few times. The rearrangement links TRBV11-2 to TRBJ2-2, with D possibly matching TRBD1 (5 bases). The V gene's germline CDR1 is SGHAT and CDR2 FQNNGV. CDR3 size: 16 residues. The germline V and J ends were trimmed by 5 bases and 6 bases, with 19 bases remaining between them. The CDR3 is CASSKARGVGSGELFF. The CDR3 DNA reads TGTGCCAGCAGCAAAGCAAGGGGCGTCGGATCCGGGGAGCTGTTTTTT.

This clonotype was detected only a few times. A much larger clone is a single base away; this may be a read error. The J gene is TRBJ1-6, the V gene TRBV19; D remains unclear. This CDR3 is 13 amino acids long. Trimming removed 6 bases at V and 6 bases at J, with 9 bases between. Germline values: CDR1 LNHDA, CDR2 SQIVND (reference sequence). The CDR3, as DNA: TGTGCCAGTAGCCCAGCGAGTAATTCACCCCTCCACTTT. It yields the protein CASSPASNSPLHF.

Ten or more counts support this clonotype. The chain links TRBV10-3 to TRBJ1-2, with D tentatively TRBD1 (6 bases). The CDR3 is made up of 13 amino acids. Germline V gene lookup returns CDR1 ENHRY and CDR2 SYGVKD. V lost 6 bases to trimming and J lost 5 bases, with 13 bases between them. Here the CDR3 reads CAIRLGGLYGYTF. The CDR3, as DNA: TGTGCCATCAGATTGGGGGGCCTGTATGGCTACACCTTC.

This clonotype occurred many times. J is TRBJ2-7 and V is TRBV20-1, with 10 positions matching TRBD1. V lost 5 bases, J lost 3 bases, and 7 bases stayed unmatched. The length of the CDR3 is 14 residues. Germline CDR1 is DFQATT and CDR2 is SNEGSKA (reference sequence). In DNA, the CDR3 is TGCAGTGCTCGACAGGGGGCTGCCCTCTACGAGCAGTACTTC. It yields the protein CSARQGAALYEQYF.

As for this clonotype: Since a much larger clone is just one base distant, this may be a read error. This chain connects TRBV7-9 to TRBJ2-7; 8 bases align to TRBD2. The V gene end was trimmed by 6 bases and the J gene end by 3 bases; junction bases not matched to a gene: 7. CDR1 and CDR2 (germline): SEHNR, FQNEAQ (reference sequence). The CDR3 loop spans 14 amino acids. This CDR3 reads CASRSGSGDYEQYF. In nucleotides, the CDR3 is TGTGCCAGCAGGAGCGGGAGTGGGGACTACGAGCAGTACTTC.

A word on this clonotype: Possible read error: a much larger clone is one base away. This sequence joins TRBV14 and TRBJ1-2; D call uncertain. The CDR3 length is 14 residues. The V gene lost 1 base and the J gene lost 7 bases, with 13 bases spanning the gap. Germline CDR1 is SGHDN and CDR2 is FVKESK. CDR3 amino acids: CASSQVSLLRGYTF. The CDR3 nucleotides are TGTGCCAGCAGCCAAGTCAGTTTGTTGCGTGGCTACACCTTC.

In its sample, this clonotype was seen many times. The rearrangement links TRBV15 to TRBJ1-1; perhaps TRBD1 as D (6 bases). The CDR3 loop spans 16 amino acids. Germline CDR1 LNHNV, CDR2 YYDKDF (reference sequence). The ends were cut back, 1 base at V and 0 bases at J, with 12 bases in the middle. The CDR3: CATSRGQGQLNTEAFF. The CDR3 DNA follows: TGTGCCACCAGCAGAGGCCAAGGACAGTTGAACACTGAAGCTTTCTTT.

The chain is built from TRBV7-2 and TRBJ2-7; D tentatively fits TRBD1 or TRBD2 (6 bases each). Germline CDR1 SGHTA, CDR2 FQGNSA. The CDR3 extends over 14 amino acids. The germline V and J ends were trimmed by 5 bases and 3 bases, with 14 bases remaining between them. DNA of the CDR3: TGTGCCAGCAGCCAAGGGGGGCTCGACTACGAGCAGTACTTC. Translated, it gives CASSQGGLDYEQYF.

This clonotype was observed at least ten times. The chain employs TRBV7-8 and TRBJ1-4; no clear D. CDR1 and CDR2 from the germline V gene are SGHVS and FQNEAQ. The germline V and J ends were trimmed by 4 bases and 0 bases, with 15 bases remaining between them. The CDR3 has 17 residues. CDR3: CASSSNLRGTTNEKLFF. The CDR3 DNA reads as TGTGCCAGCAGCTCTAACCTCCGGGGAACAACTAATGAAAAACTGTTTTTT.

The chain carries TRBV10-3 and TRBJ1-4, with 8 bases fitting TRBD1. This CDR3 has 13 amino acids. CDR1 is ENHRY and CDR2 is SYGVKD in the germline V gene. V was pared by 7 bases and J by 12 bases, with 10 bases of the junction left unmatched. The CDR3 sequence is CAITGQGVSELFF. The CDR3 region has the DNA TGTGCCATCACTGGACAGGGAGTATCGGAACTGTTTTTT.

In its sample, this clonotype was seen many times. The J gene is TRBJ1-4, the V gene TRBV19; tentative D call: TRBD1 (5 bases). This CDR3 is built from 14 residues. The V end lost 6 bases, the J end lost 2 bases, and 10 bases lay between the germline ends. Germline values: CDR1 LNHDA, CDR2 SQIVND (reference sequence). In nucleotides, the CDR3 is TGTGCCAGTAGGCCGACAGCTACTAATGAAAAACTGTTTTTT. Its translation: CASRPTATNEKLFF.

This chain uses TRBV10-3 with TRBJ2-1; D might be TRBD2 (6 bases). There are 13 residues in the CDR3. CDR1 is ENHRY, CDR2 SYGVKD, per germline. The germline V and J ends were trimmed by 7 bases and 1 base, with 8 bases remaining between them. The CDR3, as DNA: TGTGCCATCACGGGGGAGTCCTACAATGAGCAGTTCTTC. Translation: CAITGESYNEQFF.